This record concerns one T cell receptor beta chain sequence. This clonotype was observed at least ten times. Its binding antigen is unknown. Per-nucleotide qualities are absent, and no much larger clonotype sits a single base away. This sample was included in a study of T cell repertoires in cytomegalovirus infection (dated 2019 in TCRdb). For the wider study: The HLA type of each donor mattered for the analysis, because public TCR beta signatures pointed to carriage of CMV infection along with the matching HLA type. Results and caveats for the whole study, not just this receptor: The ex vivo response was dominated by HLA-C-restricted CMV-specific TCR beta clonotypes, which also provided the single most frequent clonotype in two of eight donors. In both this cohort and an independent roughly 400-donor cohort, the cumulative frequency of public TCR beta family members distinguished carriers of CMV infection plus the relevant HLA type.

Sequenced using an Illumina HiSeq 1500. TCRdb cleaned the public reads at Q25 with fastp, built clones with MiXCR and kept in-frame beta chains. Rows are unified per CDR3 protein, each entry keeping the most common DNA and genes. This sample comprises 490,000 or so distinct CDR3 sequences, 10% to 12% of them detected only once. More than 8.5% of the sample is held by the ten biggest clonotypes. Based on the germline V gene, the CDR1 and CDR2 sequences are SGHAT and FQNNGV. Its CDR3 holds 15 amino acids, cysteine through phenylalanine. The kept DNA is CDR3 alone, 45 bases in frame from the first base. V and J lose 0 bases and 2 bases, and a span of 10 bases separates them.

Sequencing input: PBMCs. The source of this sequence is a human donor in good health (CMV status not recorded). Some clones in this sample may be carry-over from other donors' samples. Here the chain combines TRBV11-2 and TRBJ1-1; TRBD1 might be the D gene, on 5 matching bases. CDR3 region: CASSLDGAVNTEAFF. The DNA is as follows: TGTGCCAGCAGCTTAGATGGGGCAGTCAACACTGAAGCTTTCTTT.